The T cell receptor (beta chain) described here comes from a study of cytomegalovirus exposure and HLA in healthy donors. Overall study results and limits: The availability of immune exposure information extended only to CMV serostatus. When presence/absence was analysed, sequencing depth was taken to be roughly uniform across donors. Later on, an analysis tied around 17,000 TCR beta sequences to HLA alleles at 0.05 false discovery rate. Usually a TCR sequence was rare, but some public TCRs were found in many donors.

This clone appeared a single time. What it recognizes is unknown. PCR amplification relied on 60 Vbeta primers (plus 13 Jbeta primers). Method: immunoSEQ multiplex PCR; TCRdb's copy keeps in-frame clones and lacks some. The table records approximately 110,000 clones, roughly two thirds of them present only once. The CDR3 runs 13 residues. Trimming left V 5 bases short and J 8 bases short, with 15 bases between. Germline values: CDR1 MDHEN, CDR2 SYDVKM. The clonotype originates from a woman in her thirties in good health and CMV-seronegative. The specimen was PBMCs. This chain uses TRBV28 with TRBJ1-2; D gene ambiguous. In nucleotides, the CDR3 is TGTGCCAGCAGTCCATGGGAGAGAACCGGCTACACCTTC. Protein sequence: CASSPWERTGYTF.